Each of the 25 T cell receptor beta chains below was sequenced from the same sample in a study of T cells expressing NK-cell markers. For each CDR3 protein, TCRdb gives one entry from its re-call of the 5' RACE reads, without DNA. Here the sample table reports about 160,000 distinct CDR3 sequences. The sample taken for sequencing was blood T cells: a sorted CD56 or NKG2C T cell subset, CD4+ or CD8+ T cells, or bulk PBMC T cells (not recorded which). All receptors come from a man aged 18-75 years in good health.

CDR3 sequence: CASWGGLEYGYTF. The chain has TRBV5-6 and TRBJ1-2. The CDR3 runs to 13 residues. Germline V gene sequence: CDR1 SGHDT, CDR2 YYEEEE.

The V gene is TRBV7-9, the J gene TRBJ2-5; the TCRdb call, TRBD2, lacks DNA for checking. Per the germline V gene, CDR1 is SEHNR and CDR2 is FQNEAQ (reference sequence). This CDR3 spans 14 amino acids. The CDR3 region is CASSATPRGETQYF. Based on the CDR3 plus reference TRBV7-9 and TRBJ2-5, the full variable domain is DTGVSQNPRHKITKRGQNVTFRCDPISEHNRLYWYRQTLGQGPEFLTYFQNEAQLEKSRLLSDRFSAERPKGSFSTLEIQRTEQGDSAMYLCASSATPRGETQYFGPGTRLLVL.

The chain has TRBV2 and TRBJ2-7; checking the TCRdb D call of TRBD1 is not possible without DNA. Germline CDR1 and CDR2: SNHLY and FYNNEI. The CDR3 covers 12 residues. The CDR3 sequence is CATSMGVYEQYF.

The J gene is TRBJ2-3, the V gene TRBV7-9; TCRdb picks TRBD2, but there is no DNA to check that call. CDR1 SEHNR and CDR2 FQNEAQ come from the germline V gene (reference sequence). The CDR3 consists of 20 residues. CDR3 sequence: CASSLSVAGTVERQADTQYF.

The gene calls are TRBV5-1 and TRBJ2-1; the D call of TRBD1 rests on TCRdb alone, since no DNA is present to check it. This CDR3 is built from 12 residues. Germline CDR1 is SGHRS and CDR2 is YFSETQ. CDR3 sequence reads: CASSRGSAEQFF.

The chain joins TRBV14 to TRBJ2-3; TCRdb calls TRBD2, which cannot be checked without DNA. Germline V gene data show CDR1 as SGHDN and CDR2 as FVKESK. CDR3 length: 17 residues. The CDR3 region is CASSQRLAGGSTDTQYF.

This rearrangement joins TRBV7-3 to TRBJ2-1; as DNA is missing, the TRBD2 call by TCRdb cannot be tested. Germline loops: CDR1 SGHTA, CDR2 FQGTGA. This CDR3 spans 13 amino acids. The CDR3 loop is CASSWSGGVLQFF.

The chain couples TRBV19 to TRBJ2-7. The germline gives CDR1 LNHDA, CDR2 SQIVND (reference sequence). The CDR3 covers 13 residues. The CDR3 reads CASSALGSYEQYF. Filled out from reference TRBV19 and TRBJ2-7, the complete variable domain reads DGGITQSPKYLFRKEGQNVTLSCEQNLNHDAMYWYRQDPGQGLRLIYYSQIVNDFQKGDIAEGYSVSREKKESFPLTVTSAQKNPTAFYLCASSALGSYEQYFGPGTRLTVT.

The CDR3 sequence is CSAPHPDTQYF. The chain links TRBV20-1 to TRBJ2-3; the TCRdb D gene call, TRBD1, has no DNA to confirm it. This CDR3 has 11 amino acids. Germline values: CDR1 DFQATT, CDR2 SNEGSKA (reference sequence).

The chain recombines TRBV20-1 with TRBJ1-1; the TCRdb D gene call, TRBD1, has no DNA to confirm it. This CDR3 region has 12 residues. Germline V lookup: CDR1 DFQATT, CDR2 SNEGSKA (reference sequence). The CDR3: CSDRGPNTEAFF.

The V call is TRBV5-1, the J call TRBJ2-3; TCRdb calls TRBD1, which cannot be checked without DNA. Germline lookup yields CDR1 SGHRS and CDR2 YFSETQ. The length of the CDR3 is 16 residues. CDR3 region: CASSFRDRGFVDTQYF. The full variable domain, rest sourced from reference TRBV5-1 and TRBJ2-3, is KAGVTQTPRYLIKTRGQQVTLSCSPISGHRSVSWYQQTPGQGLQFLFEYFSETQRNKGNFPGRFSGRQFSNSRSEMNVSTLELGDSALYLCASSFRDRGFVDTQYFGPGTRLTVL.

The chain employs TRBV24-1 and TRBJ2-1; as DNA is missing, the TRBD1 call by TCRdb cannot be tested. The CDR3 loop spans 15 amino acids. Germline assignment: CDR1 KGHDR and CDR2 SFDVKD. CDR3: CATSENDRLGNEQFF.

The V call is TRBV2, the J call TRBJ1-2; the TCRdb call, TRBD1, lacks DNA for checking. Germline V gene data show CDR1 as SNHLY and CDR2 as FYNNEI. The CDR3 runs 14 residues. Here the CDR3 reads CASTSDRGGHGYTF.

The genes are TRBV20-1 and TRBJ1-1. CDR1 DFQATT and CDR2 SNEGSKA come from the germline V gene (reference sequence). The CDR3 totals 14 residues. CDR3 sequence: CSASSQVEHTEAFF.

The gene calls are TRBV6-2 or TRBV6-3 and TRBJ1-5; TCRdb outputs TRBD1, but without DNA this stays unchecked. The CDR3 is made up of 15 amino acids. Germline V gene data show CDR1 as MNHEY and CDR2 as SVGEGT. The CDR3 protein is CASRPDRGLAQPQHF.

This chain uses TRBV7-9 with TRBJ1-4. CDR1 is SEHNR, CDR2 FQNEAQ, per germline (reference sequence). The CDR3 spans 17 residues. CDR3 sequence: CASSLGWAEPTNEKLFF.

The chain has TRBV7-7 and TRBJ2-3. Germline V gene sequence: CDR1 SSHAT, CDR2 FNYEAQ (reference sequence). The CDR3 totals 15 residues. This CDR3 is CASSLGRSSTDTQYF. Drawing the rest from reference TRBV7-7 and TRBJ2-3, the complete variable domain is GAGVSQSPRYKVTKRGQDVTLRCDPISSHATLYWYQQALGQGPEFLTYFNYEAQPDKSGLPSDRFSAERPEGSISTLTIQRTEQRDSAMYRCASSLGRSSTDTQYFGPGTRLTVL.

This chain links TRBV12-5 with TRBJ2-2; TCRdb picks TRBD1, but there is no DNA to check that call. The CDR3 runs 12 residues. In germline, CDR1 is LGHNT, CDR2 FRNRAP. The CDR3 reads CATAGVTGELFF.

CDR3 sequence reads: CASSFPQSNTEAFF. The chain has TRBV28 and TRBJ1-1; TCRdb outputs TRBD1, but without DNA this stays unchecked. This CDR3 is 14 amino acids long. Germline CDR1 reads MDHEN; CDR2 reads SYDVKM. Together with reference TRBV28 and TRBJ1-1, the CDR3 gives the full variable domain: DVKVTQSSRYLVKRTGEKVFLECVQDMDHENMFWYRQDPGLGLRLIYFSYDVKMKEKGDIPEGYSVSREKKERFSLILESASTNQTSMYLCASSFPQSNTEAFFGQGTRLTVV.

The V and J genes are TRBV4-1 and TRBJ2-7. Germline V gives CDR1 MGHRA, CDR2 YSYEKL. The CDR3 consists of 16 residues. CDR3 region: CASSPEIGAYSYEQYF.

The rearrangement uses TRBV7-4 and TRBJ2-5; no DNA is available, so the TRBD1 call from TCRdb remains unchecked. Germline loops: CDR1 SGHVT, CDR2 SQSDAQ. There are 14 residues in the CDR3. The CDR3 protein is CASRPLLGGETQYF. The whole variable domain, filled in from reference TRBV7-4 and TRBJ2-5, reads GAGVSQSPRYKVAKRGRDVALRCDSISGHVTLYWYRQTLGQGSEVLTYSQSDAQRDKSGRPSGRFSAERPERSVSTLKIQRTEQGDSAVYLCASRPLLGGETQYFGPGTRLLVL.

The rearrangement uses TRBV5-6 and TRBJ2-3; TCRdb's D gene call, TRBD2, goes unchecked for lack of DNA. The germline V gene encodes CDR1 SGHDT and CDR2 YYEEEE. The CDR3 length is 14 residues. CDR3 amino acids: CASSYRLALDTQYF. Supplemented by reference TRBV5-6 and TRBJ2-3, the full variable domain reads DAGVTQSPTHLIKTRGQQVTLRCSPKSGHDTVSWYQQALGQGPQFIFQYYEEEERQRGNFPDRFSGHQFPNYSSELNVNALLLGDSALYLCASSYRLALDTQYFGPGTRLTVL.

The rearrangement uses TRBV10-3 and TRBJ2-5; TCRdb names TRBD1, which stays unverified in the absence of DNA. Germline CDR1 and CDR2: ENHRY and SYGVKD. This CDR3 contains 14 residues. The CDR3 spells CAIAGGRSEETQYF.

The CDR3 is CASSHPPLGAEAFF. This chain uses TRBV3-1 with TRBJ1-1. The CDR3 consists of 14 residues. Looked up from germline, CDR1 is LGHDT and CDR2 is YNNKEL (reference sequence).

The chain combines TRBV5-4 with TRBJ2-5. CDR1 SGHNT and CDR2 YYREEE come from the germline V gene (reference sequence). The CDR3 spans 13 residues. CDR3 protein: CASSRGNQETQYF.